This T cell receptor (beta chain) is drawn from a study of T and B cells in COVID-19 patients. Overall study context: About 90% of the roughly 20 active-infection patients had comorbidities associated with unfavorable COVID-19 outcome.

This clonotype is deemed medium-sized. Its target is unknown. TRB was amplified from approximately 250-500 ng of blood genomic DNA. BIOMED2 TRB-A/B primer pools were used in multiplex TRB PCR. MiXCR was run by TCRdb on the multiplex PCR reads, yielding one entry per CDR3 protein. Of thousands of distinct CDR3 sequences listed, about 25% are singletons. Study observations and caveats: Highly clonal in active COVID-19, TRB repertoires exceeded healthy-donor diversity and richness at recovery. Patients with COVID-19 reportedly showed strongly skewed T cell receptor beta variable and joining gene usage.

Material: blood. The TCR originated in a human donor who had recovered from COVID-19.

CDR3 amino acids: CSVVGWGTGAYGANVLTF. DNA for the CDR3: TGCAGCGTTGTGGGTTGGGGGACAGGGGCCTATGGGGCCAACGTCCTGACTTTC. The chain recombines TRBV29-1 with TRBJ2-6; 10 bases align to TRBD1. The germline V gene has CDR1 SQVTM and CDR2 ANQGSEA. V gave up 4 bases and J gave up 3 bases; unmatched junction bases: 12. The CDR3 sequence is 18 residues long.